The T cell receptor (beta chain) under discussion was sequenced for a study of blood T cell repertoires in COVID-19. Looking at the study overall: From the United States, Italy and Spain came samples of acute and convalescent COVID-19.

The data were produced by immunoSEQ multiplex PCR, yet TCRdb's version contains in-frame clones alone and is incomplete. The table includes 300,000 to 450,000 clones, approximately 89% detected once. CDR1 is MGHDK and CDR2 is SYGVNS in the germline V gene. V was clipped by 2 bases and J by 1 base; unmatched bases: 1. CDR3 size: 15 residues. This sequence was found in a woman aged 55-70 years with COVID-19, enrolled during active disease. This chain uses TRBV25-1 with TRBJ2-3, with TRBD2 matching 9 bases. Source material: peripheral blood. CDR3 residues: CASSESGGRTDTQYF. The CDR3 nucleotides read TGTGCCAGCAGTGAAAGCGGGGGGCGCACAGATACGCAGTATTTT.